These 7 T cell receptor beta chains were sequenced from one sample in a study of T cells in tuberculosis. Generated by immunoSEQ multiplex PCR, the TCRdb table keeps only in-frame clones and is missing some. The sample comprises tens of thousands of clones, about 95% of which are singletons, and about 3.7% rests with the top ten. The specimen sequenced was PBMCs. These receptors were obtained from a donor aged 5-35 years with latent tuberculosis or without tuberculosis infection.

This chain's CDR3 is CASSAGQGANTIYF. CDR3 DNA sequence: TGTGCCAGCAGCGCGGGACAGGGGGCTAACACCATATATTTT. V gene TRBV11-2 combines with J gene TRBJ1-3, with 12 bases lining up with TRBD1. The CDR3 runs to 14 residues. With 5 bases clipped from V and 7 bases from J, the junction kept 3 bases outside the gene matches. From germline, CDR1 is SGHAT and CDR2 FQNNGV.

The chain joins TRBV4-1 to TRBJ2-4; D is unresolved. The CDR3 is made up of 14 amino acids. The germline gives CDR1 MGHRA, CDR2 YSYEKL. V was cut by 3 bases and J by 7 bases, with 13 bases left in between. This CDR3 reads CASSHGGYYNIQYF. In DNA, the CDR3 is TGCGCCAGCAGCCATGGCGGCTACTACAACATTCAGTACTTC.

CDR3 loop: CASSLVAGRSYNEQFF. For the CDR3, the DNA is TGCGCCAGCAGCTTGGTCGCGGGCAGGTCCTACAATGAGCAGTTCTTC. The chain employs TRBV5-1 and TRBJ2-1; a weak D match, TRBD2 (5 bases). The CDR3 runs 16 residues. Trimming removed 0 bases at V and 1 base at J, with 11 bases between. Germline CDR1 SGHRS, CDR2 YFSETQ.

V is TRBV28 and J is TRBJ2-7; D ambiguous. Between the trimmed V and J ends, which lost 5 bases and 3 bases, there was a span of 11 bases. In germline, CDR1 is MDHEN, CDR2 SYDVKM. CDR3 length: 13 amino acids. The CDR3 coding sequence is TGTGCCAGCAGTGGAGACGGATACTACGAGCAGTACTTC. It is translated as CASSGDGYYEQYF.

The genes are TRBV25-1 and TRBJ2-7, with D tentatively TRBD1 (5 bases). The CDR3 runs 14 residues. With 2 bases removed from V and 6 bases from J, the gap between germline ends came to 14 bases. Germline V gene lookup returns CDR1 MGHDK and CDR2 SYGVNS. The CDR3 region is CASSERGRVAEQYF. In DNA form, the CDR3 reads TGTGCCAGCAGTGAAAGGGGCAGGGTGGCCGAGCAGTACTTC.

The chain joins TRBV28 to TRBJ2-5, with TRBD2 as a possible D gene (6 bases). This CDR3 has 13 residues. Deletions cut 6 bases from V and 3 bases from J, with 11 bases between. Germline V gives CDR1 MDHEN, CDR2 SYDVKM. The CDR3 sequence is CASRRAGKETQYF. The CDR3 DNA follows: TGTGCCAGCAGAAGGGCGGGAAAAGAGACCCAGTACTTC.

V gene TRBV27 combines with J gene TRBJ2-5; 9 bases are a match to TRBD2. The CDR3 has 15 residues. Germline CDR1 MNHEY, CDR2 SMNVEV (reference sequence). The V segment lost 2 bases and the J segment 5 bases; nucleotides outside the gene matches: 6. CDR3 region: CASSLAGGPGETQYF. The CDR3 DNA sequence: TGTGCCAGCAGTTTAGCGGGGGGGCCTGGTGAGACCCAGTACTTC.